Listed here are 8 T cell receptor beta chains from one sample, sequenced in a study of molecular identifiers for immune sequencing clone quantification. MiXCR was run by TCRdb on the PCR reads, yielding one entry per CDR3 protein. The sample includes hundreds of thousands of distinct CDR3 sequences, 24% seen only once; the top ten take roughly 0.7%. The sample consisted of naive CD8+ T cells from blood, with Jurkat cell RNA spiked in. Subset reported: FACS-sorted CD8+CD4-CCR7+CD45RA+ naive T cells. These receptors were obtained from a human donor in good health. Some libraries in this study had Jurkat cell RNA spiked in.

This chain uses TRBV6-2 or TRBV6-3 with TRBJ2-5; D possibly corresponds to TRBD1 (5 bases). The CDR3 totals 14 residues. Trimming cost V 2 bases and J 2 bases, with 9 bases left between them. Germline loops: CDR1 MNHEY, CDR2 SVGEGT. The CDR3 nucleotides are TGTGCCAGCAGTTACGGGGCACTACAAGAGACCCAGTACTTC. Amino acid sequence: CASSYGALQETQYF.

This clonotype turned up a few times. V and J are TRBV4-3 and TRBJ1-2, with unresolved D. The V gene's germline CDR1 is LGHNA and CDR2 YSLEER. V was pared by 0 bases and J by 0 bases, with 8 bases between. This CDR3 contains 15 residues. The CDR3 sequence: CASSQDQTANYGYTF. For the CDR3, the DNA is TGCGCCAGCAGCCAAGATCAAACAGCTAACTATGGCTACACCTTC.

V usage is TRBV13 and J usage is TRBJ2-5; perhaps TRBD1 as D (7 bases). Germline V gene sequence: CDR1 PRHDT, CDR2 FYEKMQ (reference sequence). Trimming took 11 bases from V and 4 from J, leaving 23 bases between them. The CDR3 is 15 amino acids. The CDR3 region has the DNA TGTGCCCGCCGCCCCAGACAGGGAGGCCGAGAGACCCAGTACTTC. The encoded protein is CARRPRQGGRETQYF.

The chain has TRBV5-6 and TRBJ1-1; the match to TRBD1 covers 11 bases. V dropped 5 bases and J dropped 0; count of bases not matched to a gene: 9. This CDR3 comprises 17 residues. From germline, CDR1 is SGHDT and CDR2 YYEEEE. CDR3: CASSRDRGWNMNTEAFF. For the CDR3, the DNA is TGTGCCAGCAGTCGGGACAGGGGGTGGAACATGAACACTGAAGCTTTCTTT. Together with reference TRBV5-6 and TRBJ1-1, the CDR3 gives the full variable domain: DAGVTQSPTHLIKTRGQQVTLRCSPKSGHDTVSWYQQALGQGPQFIFQYYEEEERQRGNFPDRFSGHQFPNYSSELNVNALLLGDSALYLCASSRDRGWNMNTEAFFGQGTRLTVV.

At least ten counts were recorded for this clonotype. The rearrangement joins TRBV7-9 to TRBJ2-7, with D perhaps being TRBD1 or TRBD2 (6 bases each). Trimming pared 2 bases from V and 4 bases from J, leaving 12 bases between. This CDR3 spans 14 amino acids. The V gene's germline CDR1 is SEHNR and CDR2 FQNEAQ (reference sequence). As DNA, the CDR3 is TGTGCCAGCAGCTTATCCGGGGGCTGGTACGAGCAGTACTTC. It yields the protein CASSLSGGWYEQYF. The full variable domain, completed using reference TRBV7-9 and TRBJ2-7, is DTGVSQNPRHKITKRGQNVTFRCDPISEHNRLYWYRQTLGQGPEFLTYFQNEAQLEKSRLLSDRFSAERPKGSFSTLEIQRTEQGDSAMYLCASSLSGGWYEQYFGPGTRLTVT.

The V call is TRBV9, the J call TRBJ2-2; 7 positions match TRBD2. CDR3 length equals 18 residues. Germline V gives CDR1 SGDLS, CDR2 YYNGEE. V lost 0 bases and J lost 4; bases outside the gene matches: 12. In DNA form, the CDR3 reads TGTGCCAGCAGCGTAGTAGCGGGCGCTGTGGGGGGCACCGGGGAGCTGTTTTTT. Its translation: CASSVVAGAVGGTGELFF.

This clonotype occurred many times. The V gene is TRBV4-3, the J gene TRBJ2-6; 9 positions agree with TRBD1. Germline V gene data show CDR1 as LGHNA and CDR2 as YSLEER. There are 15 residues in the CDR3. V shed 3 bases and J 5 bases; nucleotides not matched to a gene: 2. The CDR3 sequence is CASSQDRGWANVLTF. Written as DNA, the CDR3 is TGCGCCAGCAGCCAGGACAGGGGCTGGGCCAACGTCCTGACTTTC.

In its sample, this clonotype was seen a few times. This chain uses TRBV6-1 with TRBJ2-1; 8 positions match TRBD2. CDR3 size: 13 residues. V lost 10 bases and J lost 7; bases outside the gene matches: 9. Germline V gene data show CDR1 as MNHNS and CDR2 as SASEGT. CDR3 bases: TGTGCCACAACTTTTAGCGGGGTAAATGAGCAGTTCTTC. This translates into CATTFSGVNEQFF.